One sample yielded the 13 T cell receptor beta chains listed below, sequenced in a study of cytomegalovirus exposure and HLA in healthy donors listed by TCRdb under 2017. To prepare the library, the immunoSEQ multiplex PCR assay was applied. For the multiplex PCR, a mixture combining 60 forward primers for TCR Vbeta segments and 13 reverse primers for TCR Jbeta segments was used. TCRdb took this table from immuneACCESS and kept in-frame rearrangements with V and J called. Such tables lack part of the clones; where checked against another copy, unresolved V genes explain under half of the gap, and the rest is unexplained. The table kept for this sample lists under 70,000 clones. The biggest ten clones account for roughly 2.4% of the sample. Sequenced sample: PBMCs. Receptors were obtained from a female donor in good health and CMV-seropositive.

V and J are TRBV4-1 and TRBJ2-7; 11 bases align to TRBD2. The CDR3 runs 17 residues. CDR1 MGHRA and CDR2 YSYEKL come from the germline V gene. With 4 bases clipped from V and 3 bases from J, the junction kept 11 bases outside the gene matches. Written as DNA, the CDR3 is TGCGCCAGCAGCCCGACCGGGCTAGCGGGGGGTTTCTACGAGCAGTACTTC. It codes for CASSPTGLAGGFYEQYF.

V gene TRBV18 combines with J gene TRBJ1-1; perhaps TRBD1 as D (6 bases). Germline lookup yields CDR1 KGHSH and CDR2 LQKENI. This CDR3 is built from 13 residues. Trimming cost V 3 bases and J 7 bases, with 12 bases left between them. In DNA, the CDR3 is TGTGCCAGCTCACCCAGCGAAGGGGGTGAAGCTTTCTTT. Its protein product is CASSPSEGGEAFF.

The chain is built from TRBV6-1 and TRBJ1-4; D call uncertain. This CDR3 is built from 15 residues. The V and J ends lost 0 bases and 7 bases respectively, with 12 bases between them. In germline, CDR1 is MNHNS, CDR2 SASEGT. The CDR3 DNA follows: TGTGCCAGCAGTGAAGCGAGCGGGGAGGTTGAAAAACTGTTTTTT. The encoded protein is CASSEASGEVEKLFF.

The V gene is TRBV28, the J gene TRBJ2-5; D call uncertain. The CDR3 extends over 12 amino acids. Germline V gene data show CDR1 as MDHEN and CDR2 as SYDVKM. Trimming shortened V by 5 bases and J by 5 bases, and 9 bases separated the two germline ends. This CDR3 is CASSLQLETQYF. CDR3 sequence (DNA): TGTGCCAGCAGTCTGCAGTTGGAGACCCAGTACTTC. Complete variable domain (other parts from reference TRBV28 and TRBJ2-5): DVKVTQSSRYLVKRTGEKVFLECVQDMDHENMFWYRQDPGLGLRLIYFSYDVKMKEKGDIPEGYSVSREKKERFSLILESASTNQTSMYLCASSLQLETQYFGPGTRLLVL.

The chain recombines TRBV19 with TRBJ1-3, with D hard to call. From germline, CDR1 is LNHDA and CDR2 SQIVND (reference sequence). This CDR3 has 15 residues. Trimming left V 7 bases short and J 1 base short, with 14 bases between. The CDR3 bases are TGTGCCAGTACGGTGTTAACAGCTTCTGGAAACACCATATATTTT. Translating gives CASTVLTASGNTIYF.

This chain links TRBV5-4 with TRBJ2-7; TRBD2 matches at 7 bases. J lost 3 bases, V lost 1 base, and 10 bases had no gene match. This CDR3 has 16 amino acids. The germline V gene has CDR1 SGHNT and CDR2 YYREEE (reference sequence). The CDR3 nucleotides are TGTGCCAGCAGCTTGAGCGGCGCGGGGGACTTCTACGAGCAGTACTTC. Amino acids: CASSLSGAGDFYEQYF.

Concerning this clone: Other nucleotide sequences from this sample produce the same CDR3. Here the CDR3 reads CASRVTGIGLDTEAFF. CDR3 in DNA: TGTGCCAGCAGAGTGACAGGGATAGGATTGGACACTGAAGCTTTCTTT. The V and J genes are TRBV28 and TRBJ1-1; 7 positions match TRBD1. This CDR3 has 16 amino acids. Germline values: CDR1 MDHEN, CDR2 SYDVKM. J lost 3 bases, V lost 6 bases, and 13 bases had no gene match.

The chain uses TRBV4-1 and TRBJ1-1; no clear D. Trimming took 0 bases from V and 1 from J, leaving 6 bases between them. From germline, CDR1 is MGHRA and CDR2 YSYEKL. The CDR3 consists of 14 residues. The CDR3 DNA sequence: TGCGCCAGCAGCCAAGATCAGCGGAACACTGAAGCTTTCTTT. Translation: CASSQDQRNTEAFF.

The rearrangement joins TRBV4-1 to TRBJ1-2, with a possible D match to TRBD1 (6 bases). In germline, CDR1 is MGHRA, CDR2 YSYEKL. The CDR3 spans 13 residues. V lost 11 bases and J lost 8, with 21 bases in between. CDR3 DNA: TGCGCCTCAGCGGGGGGCTCCGACGAAGGCTACACCTTC. Its protein product is CASAGGSDEGYTF.

To note about this clone: The same CDR3 arises from other DNA sequences in this sample as well. The V gene is TRBV28, the J gene TRBJ1-2; TRBD1 matches 7 bases. This CDR3 comprises 15 residues. V shed 10 bases, J shed 4 bases, and the junction held 15 bases outside the gene matches. CDR1 is MDHEN, CDR2 SYDVKM, per germline. CDR3 sequence reads: CATGNSVGTVYGYTF. For the CDR3, the DNA is TGTGCCACGGGGAACTCCGTCGGGACAGTCTATGGCTACACCTTC.

This chain joins TRBV18 and TRBJ1-2, with D possibly being TRBD1 (5 bases). The V and J ends lost 2 bases and 0 bases respectively, with 25 bases between them. CDR1 and CDR2 (germline): KGHSH, LQKENI. This CDR3 spans 20 amino acids. For the CDR3, the DNA is TGTGCCAGCTCACCAGGGGGGTTACCACTCGCTATTGGTGCTAACTATGGCTACACCTTC. Translation: CASSPGGLPLAIGANYGYTF.

The genes are TRBV7-9 and TRBJ1-2, with 9 bases that match TRBD1. With V trimmed by 4 bases and J by 8 bases, 2 bases remained unmatched. Germline V gene lookup returns CDR1 SEHNR and CDR2 FQNEAQ (reference sequence). There are 12 residues in the CDR3. CDR3 bases: TGTGCCAGCAGCTGGGACAGGGAGGGCTACACCTTC. Protein sequence: CASSWDREGYTF.

The J gene is TRBJ2-7, the V gene TRBV28; TRBD1 matches at 9 bases. With 5 bases clipped from V and 3 bases from J, the junction kept 14 bases outside the gene matches. Germline lookup yields CDR1 MDHEN and CDR2 SYDVKM. The CDR3 covers 17 residues. The CDR3 bases are TGTGCCAGCAGTACGCAATGGATCGTGGGACAGGGCTACGAGCAGTACTTC. Amino acid sequence: CASSTQWIVGQGYEQYF.